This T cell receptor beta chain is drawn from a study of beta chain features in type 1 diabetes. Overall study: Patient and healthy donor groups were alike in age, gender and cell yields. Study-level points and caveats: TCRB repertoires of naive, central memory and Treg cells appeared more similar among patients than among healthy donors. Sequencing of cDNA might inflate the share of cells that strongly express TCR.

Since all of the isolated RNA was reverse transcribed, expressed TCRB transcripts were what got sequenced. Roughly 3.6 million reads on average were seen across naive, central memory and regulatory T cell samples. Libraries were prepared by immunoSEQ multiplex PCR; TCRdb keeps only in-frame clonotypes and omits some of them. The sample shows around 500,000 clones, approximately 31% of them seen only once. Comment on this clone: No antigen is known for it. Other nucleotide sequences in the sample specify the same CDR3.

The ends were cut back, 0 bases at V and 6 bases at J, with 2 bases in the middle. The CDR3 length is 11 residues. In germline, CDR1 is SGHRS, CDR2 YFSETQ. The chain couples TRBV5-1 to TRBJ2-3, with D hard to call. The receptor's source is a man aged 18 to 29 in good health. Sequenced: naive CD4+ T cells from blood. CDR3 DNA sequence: TGCGCCAGCAGCTTGGGGGATACGCAGTATTTT. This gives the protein CASSLGDTQYF.